This T cell receptor (beta chain) was found in a study of CD8+CD57+ T cells in acquired aplastic anemia. Study context: Sorted CD4+ and CD8+ cells gave a mean 3.2 ug DNA, range roughly 0.18 to 30 ug.

Findings of the study overall: Patients and controls shared about 27 CD8+ CDR3 sequences. The CD8+ Simpson's diversity of patients and controls was not significantly different.

This clonotype was observed a few times. What it binds is not known. Profiling that covered TCR beta VDJ and CDR3 relied on genomic DNA as its template. TCRdb ran MiXCR on the reads and lists one entry per CDR3 protein. This sample has under 350,000 distinct CDR3 sequences, with around 60% found just once. The J segment lost 6 bases and the V segment lost 4 bases, leaving 10 bases of the junction unmatched. Per germline, CDR1 SGHRS and CDR2 YFSETQ. This CDR3 is 14 amino acids long. The rearrangement joins TRBV5-1 to TRBJ2-7; TRBD2 aligns across 7 bases. The receptor's source is a human donor with severe aplastic anemia or a healthy control (not recorded which). Sample: sorted CD4+, CD8+, or CD8+CD57+ T cells (not recorded which) from PBMCs. The CDR3 sequence is CASSERTSRGEQYF. The CDR3 nucleotides are TGCGCCAGCAGCGAACGGACTAGTCGGGGCGAGCAGTACTTC.